This T cell receptor beta chain derives from a study of shared clonotypes between healthy human individuals (dated by TCRdb to the early 2020s). In terms of the full investigation: A couple of women and a few men aged 18 to 49 years were included in the cohort. For each donor, CD4 naive and CD4 memory were each run on three plates, CD8 naive on two plates, and CD8 memory on one plate. The study deeply sequenced blood TCR repertoires of several healthy adults to estimate repertoire size and the extent of clonotype sharing between individuals. Libraries were prepared and TCR repertoires were sequenced by different laboratories using diverse techniques, in order to increase sequencing depth and limit assay-specific biases. Leukapheresis yielded between about 0.9 and 8.9 billion PBMCs per donor.

The study at large found these results: Rarefaction of sorted-subset datasets indicated incomplete sequencing despite the large sequencing depth. Sharing across a handful of donors was observed for 5% to 6.5% of naive CD4, over 3% of naive CD8, about 2.3% of memory CD4, and 0.4% of memory CD8 clonotypes. Based on pairwise subsampling, the degree of clonotype sharing among donors was expected to be affected by sequencing depth. Compared with non-shared clonotypes, the clonotypes found in all four sorted-subset donors had higher generation probabilities. Estimated clonotype richness was generally larger for naive than for memory subsets. Sampling was limited to blood, and TCR repertoires in tissue likely differ from TCR repertoires in blood. The genetic and exposure-history diversity represented was limited by the small number of donors.

To note about this clone: This receptor's antigen is unknown. The input lacks base qualities; no much larger clone sits a single base away.

Using the deep immunoSEQ assay, TCR CDR3 regions were amplified from genomic DNA by multiplex PCR. Genomic DNA extracted from each cell subset was distributed evenly over all wells of several immunoSEQ 96-well plates, and each plate served as one replicate. For sorted subsets, around 0.2 ug of genomic DNA, equivalent to 25,000 to 35,000 T cell genomes, went into each replicate PCR. Purified libraries were measured with a Qubit 3.0 fluorometer, size-checked on a Bioanalyzer 2100, and measured again with the KAPA Library Quantification kit. Each immunoSEQ 96-well plate was sequenced on its own single-read 150-cycle Illumina NextSeq 550 flow cell. On the authors' methods: The immunoSEQ output contained only junctional sequences without quality scores, so filtering could not match that applied to full-length reads. Sequences were annotated with PyIR, a Python wrapper for IgBLAST v1.9, and V/J genes and CDR3 were assigned using IMGT germline references. Any read was removed if the V/J assignment was weak (E-value above 1e-6), the CDR3 was missing, or the read contained stop codons, out-of-frame junctions, or ambiguous translated residues. V3J clonotypes were defined by identical inferred V gene, J gene, and CDR3 amino acid sequence. To compute the percentage overlap between repertoires, the number of shared unique clonotypes was divided by the size of the smaller repertoire. RTK rarefaction, the Chao1 estimator, and Recon v2.1 estimates of unobserved clonotypes were used to assess repertoire richness. OLGA was used to compute generation probabilities for all TCRbeta clonotypes that the gDNA method yielded from a handful of donors. TCRdb's version of the immuneACCESS table is confined to in-frame rearrangements and falls short of the full clone set. An unresolved V gene accounts for under half of the shortfall where checked; the remainder is of unknown origin. The V and J calls and clone size come from that table; D and trimming were worked out from the DNA. The sample profile shows just over 2,000,000 clones; about 95% of them were found once. The ten largest clones take up 0.9% to 1.4% of the sample.

Trimming accounts for 1 base at V and 5 bases at J, while the number of junction bases matched to no gene is 9. The CDR3 spans 16 residues, from the cysteine through the phenylalanine. The entry retains the CDR3 DNA only, 48 bases that are in frame from base 1. For CDR1 and CDR2, the germline V gene lists SGHVS and FQNEAQ. CD8 naive samples were obtained by positive selection for CCR7 among CD45RO-negative cells, yielding a CD45RA+CCR7+ population from which TemRA cells were excluded. Donors were healthy HIV-negative adults with no recently reported acute infections or vaccinations. Every donor was a Caucasian adult residing in Nashville, Tennessee, USA. After blood collection by leukapheresis, PBMCs were isolated using Ficoll-Histopaque density gradient centrifugation and then cryopreserved in the vapor phase of liquid nitrogen. Analytical flow cytometry was used to check the purity and quantity of each magnetically sorted T cell population. Genomic DNA was isolated from every sorted fraction and measured by UV absorbance on a Nanodrop 2000c.

This sequence was found in a man between 18 and 35 years old in good health. The sample consisted of naive CD8+ T cells sorted from blood. Sample cell subset or site, as interpreted from the label and publication: CD45RA+CCR7+. The V and J genes are TRBV7-8 and TRBJ2-5; the central 8 bases match TRBD2. CDR3 protein: CASSLGVTGGLETQYF. Here is the DNA: TGTGCCAGCAGCTTAGGGGTAACGGGAGGGCTTGAGACCCAGTACTTC.